In its sample, the clone carrying this T cell receptor beta chain was seen once. Its target is unknown. The data were obtained in a study of cytomegalovirus exposure and HLA in healthy donors. Broader study findings: Previous analysis showed most TCR beta V segments were productive about 87% or about 30% of the time.

The PCR was carried out with 60 Vbeta primers and 13 Jbeta primers. This table comes from immunoSEQ multiplex PCR, and its TCRdb copy is limited to in-frame clones, with some not included. The profile shows some 130,000 clones, 75% to 85% of them singletons. This CDR3 comprises 16 residues. With V trimmed by 2 bases and J by 0 bases, 7 bases remained unmatched. Germline V gene lookup returns CDR1 KGHSH and CDR2 LQKENI. Sequencing input: PBMCs. The chain is built from TRBV18 and TRBJ2-7, with 7 bases that match TRBD2. The clonotype comes from a man younger than 40 in good health and CMV-seronegative. The CDR3 bases are TGTGCCAGCTCACCAACCCCTAGCGGAAGCTCCTACGAGCAGTACTTC. Amino acids: CASSPTPSGSSYEQYF.